The clone carrying this T cell receptor beta chain turned up a few times. Its specificity is not known. The PCR contained 60 Vbeta and 13 Jbeta primers. Profiled with immunoSEQ multiplex PCR; TCRdb holds only in-frame clones, not every one. This table holds 160,000 or so clones, 82% found once. The data originate from a study of cytomegalovirus exposure and HLA in healthy donors. Study details: Approximately 80 million unique TCRs, all from HLA-typed donors, were included in an early release of the data.

Study results and limitations: The CMV antigen specificity of a few CMV-associated chains was confirmed through in vitro analysis. Some public TCRs appeared in many individuals, while most sequences were rare.

The clonotype comes from a man between 50 and 59 years old in good health and CMV-seropositive. What was sequenced was PBMCs.

The CDR3 coding sequence is TGTGCCAGCTCCCTGGCTCGGGAGGGCCTCAATGAGCAGTTCTTC. Translated, it gives CASSLAREGLNEQFF. This chain links TRBV18 with TRBJ2-1, with 8 bases lining up with TRBD2. Germline loops: CDR1 KGHSH, CDR2 LQKENI. V dropped 6 bases and J dropped 6; count of bases not matched to a gene: 10. This CDR3 spans 15 amino acids. Full variable domain (rest looked up from reference TRBV18 and TRBJ2-1): NAGVMQNPRHLVRRRGQEARLRCSPMKGHSHVYWYRQLPEEGLKFMVYLQKENIIDESGMPKERFSAEFPKEGPSILRIQQVVRGDSAAYFCASSLAREGLNEQFFGPGTRLTVL.